Below, 19 T cell receptor beta chains from the same sample are listed, as sequenced in a study of cytomegalovirus exposure and HLA in healthy donors. In the PCR, 60 Vbeta and 13 Jbeta primers were used. The repertoire was sequenced with immunoSEQ multiplex PCR; TCRdb's copy has only in-frame clones and lacks some. The sample includes about 140,000 clones, 80% to 85% of them seen just once. The sequenced material came from PBMCs. The receptor source for this set is a male donor in good health and CMV-seropositive.

The J gene is TRBJ2-1, the V gene TRBV9, with TRBD2 identical over 7 bases. Germline-derived CDR1 and CDR2 are SGDLS and YYNGEE. This CDR3 has 14 amino acids. V shed 4 bases, J shed 12 bases, and the junction held 13 bases outside the gene matches. This chain's CDR3 is CASSIAGRGSGQFF. DNA for the CDR3: TGTGCCAGCAGCATAGCGGGTAGAGGGAGTGGGCAGTTCTTC.

The chain has TRBV29-1 and TRBJ2-5; 10 nucleotides line up with TRBD2. Germline lookup yields CDR1 SQVTM and CDR2 ANQGSEA. The CDR3 extends over 15 amino acids. Germline trimming cut 0 bases from V and 5 bases from J; bases unmatched to any gene: 6. CDR3 nucleotides: TGCAGCGTTGAAGAGGAGCGGGAGGGCCATGAGACCCAGTACTTC. Encoded protein: CSVEEEREGHETQYF.

The chain uses TRBV4-2 and TRBJ2-1, with TRBD2 matching 14 bases. CDR1 is LGHNA and CDR2 is YNFKEQ in the germline V gene. CDR3 length equals 16 residues. Trimming took 3 bases from V and 2 from J; bases not matched to a gene: 0. CDR3 protein: CASSQTSGRAYNEQFF. CDR3 DNA sequence: TGTGCCAGCAGCCAGACTAGCGGGAGGGCCTACAATGAGCAGTTCTTC.

This chain connects TRBV14 to TRBJ2-3; 8 nucleotides match TRBD2. V lost 0 bases and J lost 5; bases outside the gene matches: 10. The CDR3 loop spans 17 amino acids. Per germline, CDR1 SGHDN and CDR2 FVKESK. CDR3 sequence reads: CASSQDATGGPKDTQYF. CDR3 bases: TGTGCCAGCAGCCAAGATGCTACGGGGGGGCCTAAAGATACGCAGTATTTT.

V is TRBV13 and J is TRBJ2-2, with no clear D. V gave up 5 bases and J gave up 8 bases, with 18 bases separating them. The germline V gene has CDR1 PRHDT and CDR2 FYEKMQ (reference sequence). The CDR3 runs to 15 residues. CDR3 bases: TGTGCCAGCAGCCCCGGCCCTGAGGTGACGGGGGAGCTGTTTTTT. As protein: CASSPGPEVTGELFF.

In DNA form, the CDR3 reads TGTGCCAGCAGCCCCCGGCAGGGGGATCAGCCCCAGCATTTT. It translates to CASSPRQGDQPQHF. The V and J genes are TRBV7-2 and TRBJ1-5; 7 positions agree with TRBD1. The V and J ends lost 5 bases and 5 bases, in that order; junction bases with no gene match: 6. Germline CDR1 and CDR2: SGHTA and FQGNSA. There are 14 residues in the CDR3.

This chain uses TRBV9 with TRBJ2-7, with 7 nucleotides matching TRBD1. After removal of 3 bases from V and 0 bases from J, the junction contained 3 bases not matched to a gene. The CDR3 consists of 14 residues. Germline loops: CDR1 SGDLS, CDR2 YYNGEE. This CDR3 reads CASSAGQSSYEQYF. The CDR3 DNA reads as TGTGCCAGCAGCGCGGGACAGAGCTCCTACGAGCAGTACTTC. The full variable domain, with the rest looked up from reference TRBV9 and TRBJ2-7, is DSGVTQTPKHLITATGQRVTLRCSPRSGDLSVYWYQQSLDQGLQFLIQYYNGEERAKGNILERFSAQQFPDLHSELNLSSLELGDSALYFCASSAGQSSYEQYFGPGTRLTVT.

The chain joins TRBV11-2 to TRBJ2-3; TRBD2 agrees at 7 bases. Germline CDR1 reads SGHAT; CDR2 reads FQNNGV. V lost 3 bases to trimming and J lost 9 bases; unmatched junction nucleotides: 9. The CDR3 totals 14 residues. CDR3 in DNA: TGTGCCAGCAGCTTCTTACTAGCGCGTAACACGCAGTATTTT. It codes for CASSFLLARNTQYF.

The chain uses TRBV5-1 and TRBJ2-6, with TRBD1 matching 9 bases. After removal of 4 bases from V and 8 bases from J, the junction contained 13 bases not matched to a gene. Germline lookup yields CDR1 SGHRS and CDR2 YFSETQ. The CDR3 runs 17 residues. In nucleotides, the CDR3 is TGCGCCAGCAGCATCTGGACAGGGGTCAGTGAGTCCAACGTCCTGACTTTC. As protein: CASSIWTGVSESNVLTF.

This chain uses TRBV6-5 with TRBJ2-1; 9 bases are shared with TRBD1. The V segment lost 4 bases and the J segment 6 bases; nucleotides outside the gene matches: 4. The CDR3 runs 14 residues. Germline V gene data show CDR1 as MNHEY and CDR2 as SVGAGI. The CDR3 here is CASSFRDRVNEQFF. In DNA, the CDR3 is TGTGCCAGCAGTTTCCGGGACAGGGTCAATGAGCAGTTCTTC.

This clone has just a few counts. This chain links TRBV11-3 with TRBJ1-5; a weak D match, TRBD1 (5 bases). This CDR3 region has 12 residues. V gave up 1 base and J gave up 7 bases, with 5 bases separating them. Per the germline V gene, CDR1 is SGHNT and CDR2 is YENEEA. As DNA, the CDR3 is TGTGCCAGCAGCTTAGCAGGGCAGCCCCAGCATTTT. Translation: CASSLAGQPQHF. The whole variable domain, filled in from reference TRBV11-3 and TRBJ1-5, reads EAGVVQSPRYKIIEKKQPVAFWCNPISGHNTLYWYLQNLGQGPELLIRYENEEAVDDSQLPKDRFSAERLKGVDSTLKIQPAELGDSAVYLCASSLAGQPQHFGDGTRLSIL.

The chain uses TRBV5-1 and TRBJ2-7, with 9 nucleotides matching TRBD1. The germline V gene encodes CDR1 SGHRS and CDR2 YFSETQ. The CDR3 runs to 14 residues. Trimming took 6 bases from V and 2 from J; bases not matched to a gene: 6. CDR3 in DNA: TGCGCCAGCAACCTTGGACAGGGGACCTACGAGCAGTACTTC. It yields the protein CASNLGQGTYEQYF.

V gene TRBV29-1 combines with J gene TRBJ2-1, with a tentative D call TRBD1 (6 bases). In germline, CDR1 is SQVTM, CDR2 ANQGSEA. This CDR3 has 11 amino acids. V lost 3 bases to trimming and J lost 8 bases, with 8 bases between them. This CDR3 reads CSVEPGDEQFF. CDR3 in DNA: TGCAGCGTTGAGCCAGGGGATGAGCAGTTCTTC.

The J gene is TRBJ1-2, the V gene TRBV28; D is uncertain. The CDR3 is 14 residues long. Germline-derived CDR1 and CDR2 are MDHEN and SYDVKM. V was trimmed by 5 bases and J by 4 bases, leaving 14 bases between them. Written as DNA, the CDR3 is TGTGCCAGCAGTCCAGAGGCCGCCGCCTATGGCTACACCTTC. Amino acid sequence: CASSPEAAAYGYTF.

V gene TRBV6-1 combines with J gene TRBJ2-7; 7 positions agree with TRBD1. CDR1 is MNHNS and CDR2 is SASEGT in the germline V gene. The CDR3 runs to 12 residues. Trimming at V came to 0 bases and at J to 10 bases, leaving 3 bases not matched to a gene. The CDR3 DNA is TGTGCCAGCAGTGAAGCGGGGGACAGCCAGTACTTC. It is translated as CASSEAGDSQYF.

The chain is built from TRBV7-9 and TRBJ2-1, with 7 bases matching TRBD2. The length of the CDR3 is 16 residues. Germline V gene data show CDR1 as SEHNR and CDR2 as FQNEAQ (reference sequence). Trimming at V came to 1 base and at J to 0 bases, leaving 3 bases not matched to a gene. CDR3 residues: CASSLGDYISYNEQFF. CDR3 nucleotide sequence: TGTGCCAGCAGCTTAGGGGACTACATCTCCTACAATGAGCAGTTCTTC.

This chain joins TRBV5-5 and TRBJ1-5; D possibly corresponds to TRBD1 (5 bases). This CDR3 has 15 amino acids. The V end lost 3 bases, the J end lost 5 bases, and 15 bases lay between the germline ends. Germline-derived CDR1 and CDR2 are SGHKS and YYEKEE (reference sequence). The CDR3 sequence: CASSSGLSRHQPQHF. CDR3 in DNA: TGTGCCAGCAGCTCGGGACTCTCTAGACATCAGCCCCAGCATTTT.

This sequence joins TRBV27 and TRBJ2-1; perhaps TRBD1 as D (5 bases). Deletions cut 3 bases from V and 12 bases from J, with 15 bases between. This CDR3 is 13 amino acids long. CDR1 is MNHEY, CDR2 SMNVEV, per germline (reference sequence). CDR3 in amino acids: CASSLVSLDMQFF. In nucleotides, the CDR3 is TGTGCCAGCAGTTTGGTCTCCTTGGACATGCAGTTCTTC.

The V call is TRBV7-9, the J call TRBJ2-7, with 7 bases matching TRBD1. Trimming took 5 bases from V and 4 from J; bases not matched to a gene: 8. Per the germline V gene, CDR1 is SEHNR and CDR2 is FQNEAQ (reference sequence). This CDR3 has 14 amino acids. CDR3 nucleotide sequence: TGTGCCAGCAGCGTAACCGGGACAGATTACGAGCAGTACTTC. Translated: CASSVTGTDYEQYF. Looking up the rest from reference TRBV7-9 and TRBJ2-7 gives the full variable domain: DTGVSQNPRHKITKRGQNVTFRCDPISEHNRLYWYRQTLGQGPEFLTYFQNEAQLEKSRLLSDRFSAERPKGSFSTLEIQRTEQGDSAMYLCASSVTGTDYEQYFGPGTRLTVT.